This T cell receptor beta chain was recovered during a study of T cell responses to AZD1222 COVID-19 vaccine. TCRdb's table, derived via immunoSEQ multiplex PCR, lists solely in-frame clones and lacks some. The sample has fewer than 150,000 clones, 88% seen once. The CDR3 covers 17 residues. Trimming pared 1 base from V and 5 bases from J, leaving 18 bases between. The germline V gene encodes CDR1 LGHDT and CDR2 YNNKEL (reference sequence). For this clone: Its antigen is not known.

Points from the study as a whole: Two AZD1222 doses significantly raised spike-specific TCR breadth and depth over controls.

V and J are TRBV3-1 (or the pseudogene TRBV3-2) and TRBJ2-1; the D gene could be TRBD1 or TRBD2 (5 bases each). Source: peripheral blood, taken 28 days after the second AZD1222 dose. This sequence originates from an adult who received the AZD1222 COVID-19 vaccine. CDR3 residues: CASSQGVCRESHNEQFF. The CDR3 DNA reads TGTGCCAGCAGCCAAGGAGTTTGCAGGGAGTCACACAATGAGCAGTTCTTC.